This record looks at one TCR beta chain sequence and its context. Its antigen is currently unknown. The V and J ends lost 2 bases and 3 bases, in that order; junction bases with no gene match: 0. The CDR3 has 13 amino acids. CDR1 and CDR2 from the germline V gene are SGHTA and FQGNSA. Average productive template count per sample was about 42,000. TCRdb's copy holds only in-frame clones and misses some; the assay was immunoSEQ multiplex PCR. The sample records about 24,000 clones, about 94% being singletons. The sample comes from a study of STAT3 mutations in large granular lymphocyte leukemia. Study as a whole: Among longitudinally sequenced T-LGLL patients, roughly half had canonical activating STAT3 mutations detected. Overall study results and limits: Every T-cell large granular lymphocyte leukemia patient had at least one immunodominant TCR beta clonotype. Treatment regimens differed across patients between samplings.

This sequence was found in a man aged 40-55 years with T-cell large granular lymphocyte leukemia. Some clones in this sample may be carry-over from other donors' samples. V gene TRBV7-2 combines with J gene TRBJ1-1; 7 bases align to TRBD1. Sequencing was performed on peripheral blood mononuclear cells. For the CDR3, the DNA is TGTGCCAGCAGCTTAACAGGGGACACTGAAGCTTTCTTT. This encodes CASSLTGDTEAFF.